This T cell receptor beta chain was observed in a study of neurological immune-mediated disorders. The CDR3 totals 14 residues. Germline V CDR1 and CDR2: SGHRS, YFSETQ. V lost 3 bases and J lost 5, with 11 bases in between. Many counts were recorded for this clonotype. As yet, its antigen is unknown. Sequencing runs each yielded over 160 million TCR-beta sequences from 15-18 subjects. MiXCR, applied by TCRdb to the 5' RACE reads, yields one record per CDR3 protein. The table records around 46,000 distinct CDR3 sequences, around 1.9% of them present only once. Stored at -80 C, 2 million PBMCs were the source of the unsorted libraries. Findings and limits, study-wide: When the repertoires were sorted by phylogenetic grouping, those of 18 of 34 multiple sclerosis patients ended up in one related-CDR3 cluster, a possible signature.

The chain combines TRBV5-1 with TRBJ2-2, with D perhaps matching TRBD2 (5 bases). The source material was PBMCs. The clonotype comes from a woman in her thirties or forties with multiple sclerosis. CDR3 sequence: CASSWGAETGELFF. The CDR3 DNA sequence: TGCGCCAGCAGCTGGGGAGCCGAGACCGGGGAGCTGTTTTTT.